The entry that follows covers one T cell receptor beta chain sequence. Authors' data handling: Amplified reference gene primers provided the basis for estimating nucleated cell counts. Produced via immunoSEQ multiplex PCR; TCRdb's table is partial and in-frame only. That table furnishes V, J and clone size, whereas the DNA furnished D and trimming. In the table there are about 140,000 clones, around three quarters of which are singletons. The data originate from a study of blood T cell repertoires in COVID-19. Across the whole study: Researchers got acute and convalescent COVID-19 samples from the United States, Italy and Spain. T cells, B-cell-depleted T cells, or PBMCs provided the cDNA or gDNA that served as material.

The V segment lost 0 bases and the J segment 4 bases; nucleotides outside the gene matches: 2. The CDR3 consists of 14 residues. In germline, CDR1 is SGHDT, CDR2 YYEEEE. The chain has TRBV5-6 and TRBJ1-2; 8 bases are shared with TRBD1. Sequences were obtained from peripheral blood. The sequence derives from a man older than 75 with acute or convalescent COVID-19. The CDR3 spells CASSLADRGYGYTF. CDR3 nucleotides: TGTGCCAGCAGCTTGGCCGACAGGGGCTATGGCTACACCTTC.